These T cell receptor beta chains were read from a single sample in a study of blood T cell repertoires in COVID-19. Generated by immunoSEQ multiplex PCR, the TCRdb table keeps only in-frame clones and is missing some. The repertoire holds around 250,000 clones, over 80% seen once, with 10% in the top ten. The sample was peripheral blood. The receptor source for this set is a woman aged 70-85 years with COVID-19, enrolled during active disease. Both conserved end residues are trimmed from each CDR3. The order of the fields is D gene, J gene, V gene, CDR3 protein. D genes are given only for firm matches.

d_gene: -
j_gene: TRBJ1-2
v_gene: TRBV7-2
CDR3aa: ASSQRVGRDYGYT

d_gene: -
j_gene: TRBJ1-1
v_gene: TRBV2
CDR3aa: ASSLSGTEAF

d_gene: -
j_gene: TRBJ1-1
v_gene: TRBV28
CDR3aa: ASSSPSGPNTEAF

d_gene: TRBD1
j_gene: TRBJ2-4
v_gene: TRBV29-1
CDR3aa: SARDRGLSIQY

d_gene: -
j_gene: TRBJ1-3
v_gene: TRBV28
CDR3aa: ASSLPGGRGNTIY

d_gene: TRBD2
j_gene: TRBJ2-5
v_gene: TRBV7-6
CDR3aa: ASSLLAGAQETQY

d_gene: TRBD1
j_gene: TRBJ1-2
v_gene: TRBV18
CDR3aa: ASSLDRKTNYGYT

d_gene: TRBD1
j_gene: TRBJ2-5
v_gene: TRBV11-2
CDR3aa: ASSPSGQGARETQY

d_gene: TRBD1
j_gene: TRBJ1-1
v_gene: TRBV28
CDR3aa: ASSSGTVEAF

d_gene: -
j_gene: TRBJ2-6
v_gene: TRBV30
CDR3aa: AWRRSAGANVLT

d_gene: TRBD2
j_gene: TRBJ2-1
v_gene: TRBV23-1
CDR3aa: ASSQLGQRDCNEQF

d_gene: -
j_gene: TRBJ2-7
v_gene: TRBV20-1
CDR3aa: SASLAGLSSYEQY

d_gene: -
j_gene: TRBJ2-3
v_gene: TRBV2
CDR3aa: ASSMVLFGDTQY

d_gene: TRBD1
j_gene: TRBJ1-3
v_gene: TRBV30
CDR3aa: AWSRQGAEATIY

d_gene: TRBD1
j_gene: TRBJ2-7
v_gene: TRBV5-1
CDR3aa: ASTGGMTGREQY

d_gene: TRBD1
j_gene: TRBJ2-1
v_gene: TRBV6-2/TRBV6-3
CDR3aa: ASSYMDRVYNEQF

d_gene: -
j_gene: TRBJ1-5
v_gene: TRBV4-2
CDR3aa: ASSQGGFHQPQH

d_gene: -
j_gene: TRBJ1-1
v_gene: TRBV13
CDR3aa: ASRLGVNTEAF

d_gene: TRBD1
j_gene: TRBJ1-5
v_gene: TRBV15
CDR3aa: ATSTRTGESNQPQH

d_gene: -
j_gene: TRBJ2-6
v_gene: TRBV11-2
CDR3aa: ASSRLSSGAISGANVLT

d_gene: TRBD1
j_gene: TRBJ1-6
v_gene: TRBV5-1
CDR3aa: ASSPGQEHSPLH

d_gene: -
j_gene: TRBJ2-1
v_gene: TRBV7-2
CDR3aa: ASSLVGSNEQF

d_gene: TRBD1
j_gene: TRBJ1-2
v_gene: TRBV12-3/TRBV12-4
CDR3aa: ASRPGQGAGYT

d_gene: -
j_gene: TRBJ1-4
v_gene: TRBV19
CDR3aa: ASSTQSEKLF

d_gene: TRBD2
j_gene: TRBJ2-7
v_gene: TRBV28
CDR3aa: ASSLQRLAVVSSYEQY

d_gene: TRBD2
j_gene: TRBJ2-5
v_gene: TRBV6-2/TRBV6-3
CDR3aa: ASSYQGGRARQETQY

d_gene: -
j_gene: TRBJ2-5
v_gene: TRBV27
CDR3aa: ASSSRQLQETQY

d_gene: -
j_gene: TRBJ1-4
v_gene: TRBV4-1
CDR3aa: ASSQTFSTNEKLF

d_gene: -
j_gene: TRBJ1-5
v_gene: TRBV6-6
CDR3aa: ASSYSGGDQPQH

d_gene: TRBD1
j_gene: TRBJ2-4
v_gene: TRBV4-1
CDR3aa: ASSRDSRKNIQY

d_gene: TRBD2
j_gene: TRBJ2-2
v_gene: TRBV5-1
CDR3aa: ASSRITSGRYTNTGELF

d_gene: -
j_gene: TRBJ1-1
v_gene: TRBV30
CDR3aa: AWSFIGSGTEAF

d_gene: -
j_gene: TRBJ2-7
v_gene: TRBV2
CDR3aa: ASSLDEQY

d_gene: TRBD2
j_gene: TRBJ2-1
v_gene: TRBV5-1
CDR3aa: ASSPGLAGDNEQF

d_gene: -
j_gene: TRBJ1-1
v_gene: TRBV19
CDR3aa: ASSTGARDGSTEAF

d_gene: TRBD1
j_gene: TRBJ1-2
v_gene: TRBV13
CDR3aa: ASSLPGTVNYGYT

d_gene: -
j_gene: TRBJ1-2
v_gene: TRBV9
CDR3aa: ASSGMTEANYGYT

d_gene: -
j_gene: TRBJ2-5
v_gene: TRBV3-1/TRBV3-2
CDR3aa: ASSRAGFQETQY

d_gene: TRBD1
j_gene: TRBJ1-2
v_gene: TRBV11-3
CDR3aa: ASSARQGWHGYT

d_gene: TRBD2
j_gene: TRBJ2-2
v_gene: TRBV7-8
CDR3aa: ASSLRSSGVGRTGELF

d_gene: TRBD1
j_gene: TRBJ1-1
v_gene: TRBV6-6
CDR3aa: ASTRQGRDTEAF

d_gene: -
j_gene: TRBJ1-4
v_gene: TRBV4-2
CDR3aa: ASSQERYGKLF

d_gene: TRBD1
j_gene: TRBJ2-1
v_gene: TRBV7-9
CDR3aa: ASSLAGQGSSYNEQF

d_gene: TRBD1
j_gene: TRBJ1-2
v_gene: TRBV6-5
CDR3aa: ASRLSGTGYYGYT

d_gene: -
j_gene: TRBJ1-3
v_gene: TRBV12-3/TRBV12-4
CDR3aa: ASSWVGGTIY

d_gene: TRBD1
j_gene: TRBJ1-1
v_gene: TRBV29-1
CDR3aa: SVGGQGDTEAF

d_gene: TRBD2
j_gene: TRBJ2-5
v_gene: TRBV6-7
CDR3aa: ASLRTTSEYQETQY

d_gene: -
j_gene: TRBJ2-1
v_gene: TRBV20-1
CDR3aa: SASHRPLALGGSYNEQF

d_gene: TRBD2
j_gene: TRBJ2-7
v_gene: TRBV3-1/TRBV3-2
CDR3aa: ASSQDLSGRAYEQY

d_gene: -
j_gene: TRBJ2-7
v_gene: TRBV5-1
CDR3aa: ASSPGLLPSYEQY

d_gene: TRBD2
j_gene: TRBJ2-7
v_gene: TRBV29-1
CDR3aa: SVSPSGNEQY

d_gene: TRBD2
j_gene: TRBJ2-1
v_gene: TRBV3-1/TRBV3-2
CDR3aa: ASSQPDSGRADDEQF